Each of the 7 T cell receptor beta chains below was sequenced from the same sample in a study of T cell responses to AZD1222 COVID-19 vaccine. TCRdb's copy holds only in-frame clones and misses some; the assay was immunoSEQ multiplex PCR. This sample has about 130,000 clones, with 90% to 95% found just once. The sample consisted of peripheral blood, taken on day 0 of AZD1222 vaccination. The receptors originated from an adult in good health.

V gene TRBV18 combines with J gene TRBJ1-6; D unclear. Germline loops: CDR1 KGHSH, CDR2 LQKENI. Trimming left V 2 bases short and J 14 bases short, with 22 bases between. The CDR3 is made up of 16 amino acids. The CDR3 sequence: CASSPSEGRTLSSLHF. CDR3 in DNA: TGTGCCAGCTCACCAAGCGAGGGCAGGACCCTTAGTTCCCTCCACTTT.

This clone showed up just once. The chain joins TRBV6-5 to TRBJ1-1; tentative D call: TRBD1 (6 bases). Per the germline V gene, CDR1 is MNHEY and CDR2 is SVGAGI. The V end lost 0 bases, the J end lost 6 bases, and 14 bases lay between the germline ends. The CDR3 has 15 residues. CDR3 sequence: CASSYSMMRGAEAFF. DNA for the CDR3: TGTGCCAGCAGTTACTCGATGATGAGGGGGGCTGAAGCTTTCTTT.

The chain recombines TRBV5-6 with TRBJ2-7; D is ambiguous. CDR3 length: 13 residues. The V end lost 5 bases, the J end lost 2 bases, and 11 bases lay between the germline ends. CDR1 is SGHDT and CDR2 is YYEEEE in the germline V gene. The chain's CDR3 is CASSWGSAYEQYF. The CDR3 nucleotides are TGTGCCAGCAGTTGGGGATCGGCCTACGAGCAGTACTTC.

The gene calls are TRBV5-1 and TRBJ1-5, with no clear D. Trimming took off 4 bases at V and 5 bases at J, with 13 bases between the two ends. CDR1 and CDR2 from the germline V gene are SGHRS and YFSETQ. CDR3 length: 14 amino acids. CDR3 nucleotide sequence: TGCGCCAGCAGCGCGGACGGTCAGGATCAGCCCCAGCATTTT. This sequence encodes CASSADGQDQPQHF.

The chain joins TRBV6-6 to TRBJ2-3, with D perhaps being TRBD1 or TRBD2 (7 bases each). Germline values: CDR1 MNHNY, CDR2 SVGAGI (reference sequence). This CDR3 is built from 16 residues. Trimming stripped 7 bases from V and 2 bases from J, with 19 bases between. The CDR3 loop reads CASNRGLPYNTDTQYF. The DNA for the CDR3 is TGTGCCAGCAACAGGGGACTACCGTACAACACAGATACGCAGTATTTT.

The genes are TRBV19 and TRBJ1-1; D possibly corresponds to TRBD1 (5 bases). The CDR3 contains 14 residues. Germline values: CDR1 LNHDA, CDR2 SQIVND (reference sequence). Deletions cut 7 bases from V and 0 bases from J, with 12 bases between. The CDR3 bases are TGTGCCAGTACCCTGGACACAATGAACACTGAAGCTTTCTTT. Residues: CASTLDTMNTEAFF.

The chain employs TRBV9 and TRBJ2-3; D not certain. The CDR3 length is 14 residues. V lost 3 bases and J lost 2, with 10 bases in between. The germline V gene encodes CDR1 SGDLS and CDR2 YYNGEE. The CDR3 sequence is CASSARALTDTQYF. The CDR3 bases are TGTGCCAGCAGCGCACGGGCCCTCACAGATACGCAGTATTTT.